These 24 T cell receptor beta chains share one sample of origin, sequenced in a study of blood T cells in healthy people across ages. A J-beta primer mix and a sample-barcoded 5' primer were used in a second PCR of roughly 6 to 12 cycles. TCRdb processed the 5' RACE reads anew with MiXCR; each CDR3 protein has one entry. The repertoire holds fewer than 1,000,000 distinct CDR3 sequences, roughly 46% seen once, with 15% to 20% in the top ten. Sequencing was carried out using blood. Receptor source: an elderly man in good health.

The J gene is TRBJ2-5, the V gene TRBV2; D may be TRBD2 (6 bases). CDR1 is SNHLY, CDR2 FYNNEI, per germline. The CDR3 is 14 residues long. Between the trimmed V and J ends, which lost 7 bases and 4 bases, there was a span of 16 bases. In DNA, the CDR3 is TGTGCCAGCACTTGGGGAACCGGGGGAGAGACCCAGTACTTC. It codes for CASTWGTGGETQYF. The full variable domain, in which reference TRBV2 and TRBJ2-5 provide the parts outside the CDR3, is EPEVTQTPSHQVTQMGQEVILRCVPISNHLYFYWYRQILGQKVEFLVSFYNNEISEKSEIFDDQFSVERPDGSNFTLKIRSTKLEDSAMYFCASTWGTGGETQYFGPGTRLLVL.

The chain carries TRBV4-3 and TRBJ2-1, with a possible D match to TRBD2 (6 bases). This CDR3 contains 14 residues. From germline, CDR1 is LGHNA and CDR2 YSLEER. Trimming left V 6 bases short and J 8 bases short, with 17 bases between. The CDR3 nucleotides are TGCGCCAGCAGTCCGGGACTTCTCGTCCATGAGCAGTTCTTC. This gives the protein CASSPGLLVHEQFF.

This clonotype was counted many times. The rearrangement uses TRBV27 and TRBJ2-7; 7 nucleotides match TRBD2. The germline CDR1 and CDR2 sequences are MNHEY and SMNVEV (reference sequence). V trimming: 9 bases; J trimming: 3 bases; junction bases outside the gene matches: 8. CDR3 length equals 13 residues. In DNA form, the CDR3 reads TGTGCCAGTAGCCGGGACTACATCTACGAGCAGTACTTC. Translated, it gives CASSRDYIYEQYF.

The V gene is TRBV12-3 or TRBV12-4, the J gene TRBJ1-1; D gene ambiguous. Trimming stripped 5 bases from V and 9 bases from J, with 10 bases between. The CDR3 is 11 amino acids. In DNA, the CDR3 is TGTGCCAGCAGTCGTGGTCCACAAGCTTTCTTT. As protein: CASSRGPQAFF.

The chain joins TRBV29-1 to TRBJ2-3; D may be TRBD1 or TRBD2 (6 bases each). Between the trimmed V and J ends, which lost 6 bases and 1 base, there was a span of 11 bases. Germline V lookup: CDR1 SQVTM, CDR2 ANQGSEA. The CDR3 loop spans 13 amino acids. CDR3 in amino acids: CSVARGRTDTQYF. The CDR3 bases are TGCAGCGTAGCCCGGGGGCGCACAGATACGCAGTATTTT.

The V call is TRBV25-1, the J call TRBJ2-7, with TRBD1 matching 10 bases. Trimming removed 0 bases from V and 3 bases from J; junction bases left unmatched: 5. The CDR3 is 16 residues long. Per the germline V gene, CDR1 is MGHDK and CDR2 is SYGVNS. The chain's CDR3 is CASSEYRTGGGYEQYF. The CDR3 nucleotides read TGTGCCAGCAGTGAATACCGGACAGGGGGTGGCTACGAGCAGTACTTC.

Note on this clonotype: Relative to the germline gene, one junction end is altered; a read error may explain this. The CDR3 region has the DNA TGTGCTAGCAGCTTACAGGGCCGACCCAATGAGCAGTTCTTC. It codes for CASSLQGRPNEQFF. The V gene is TRBV7-7, the J gene TRBJ2-1; tentatively, D is TRBD1 (6 bases). CDR1 and CDR2 from the germline V gene are SSHAT and FNYEAQ (reference sequence). The CDR3 length is 14 residues.

The chain joins TRBV12-3 or TRBV12-4 to TRBJ2-3, with D perhaps TRBD2 (6 bases). This CDR3 region has 14 residues. Trimming took 4 bases from V and 1 from J, leaving 9 bases between them. This CDR3 reads CASSWREGTDTQYF. The CDR3 bases are TGTGCCAGCAGTTGGAGGGAGGGCACAGATACGCAGTATTTT.

This clonotype came up once. V and J are TRBV3-1 and TRBJ2-1; the D is unclear. The V end lost 1 base, the J end lost 4 bases, and 11 bases lay between the germline ends. The CDR3 is 15 residues long. Germline loops: CDR1 LGHDT, CDR2 YNNKEL (reference sequence). The DNA of the CDR3 is TGTGCCAGCAGCCAAGGGGTCTTAGGGTACAATGAGCAGTTCTTC. Protein: CASSQGVLGYNEQFF.

The chain uses TRBV27 and TRBJ2-3; no clear D gene. Germline CDR1 MNHEY, CDR2 SMNVEV (reference sequence). V was cut by 6 bases and J by 1 base, with 17 bases left in between. The CDR3 extends over 16 amino acids. The CDR3 region has the DNA TGTGCCAGCAGCCCAAGGTTTGGGGTAGGCACAGATACGCAGTATTTT. This sequence encodes CASSPRFGVGTDTQYF.

This clonotype has more than one count but fewer than ten. This chain links TRBV28 with TRBJ2-7, with 8 bases fitting TRBD2. The J segment lost 3 bases and the V segment lost 5 bases, leaving 6 bases of the junction unmatched. From germline, CDR1 is MDHEN and CDR2 SYDVKM. The CDR3 length is 14 residues. The CDR3 DNA sequence: TGTGCCAGCAGTGCCAGGACTAGCAGCTACGAGCAGTACTTC. It codes for CASSARTSSYEQYF.

This clonotype showed up just a few times. The chain combines TRBV5-1 with TRBJ1-1; D call uncertain. V was trimmed by 4 bases and J by 10 bases, leaving 17 bases between them. The germline V gene encodes CDR1 SGHRS and CDR2 YFSETQ. The CDR3 extends over 13 amino acids. The DNA for the CDR3 is TGCGCCAGCAGCCCGGGCGGGGAGGCGAGAGCTTTCTTT. It codes for CASSPGGEARAFF.

This clonotype has just a few counts. CDR3 in DNA: TGCGCCAGCAGCCAACAGAGACAAGAGACCCAGTACTTC. Translation: CASSQQRQETQYF. The chain employs TRBV4-3 and TRBJ2-5; D uncertain. The CDR3 loop spans 13 amino acids. CDR1 LGHNA and CDR2 YSLEER come from the germline V gene. V lost 2 bases and J lost 2, with 6 bases in between.

V and J are TRBV4-3 and TRBJ1-1, with 11 bases matching TRBD1. The germline gives CDR1 LGHNA, CDR2 YSLEER. V shed 1 base and J 5 bases; nucleotides not matched to a gene: 9. The CDR3 totals 17 residues. CDR3 in amino acids: CASSQGPGTGGWTEAFF. In nucleotides, the CDR3 is TGCGCCAGCAGCCAAGGACCCGGGACAGGGGGATGGACTGAAGCTTTCTTT.

The chain carries TRBV24-1 and TRBJ1-2; D remains ambiguous. V was trimmed by 3 bases and J by 7 bases, leaving 17 bases between them. Germline CDR1 reads KGHDR; CDR2 reads SFDVKD. This CDR3 has 15 residues. The CDR3 loop reads CATSDKVGGSGGYTF. The CDR3 DNA sequence: TGTGCCACCAGTGATAAAGTGGGAGGGTCCGGTGGCTACACCTTC.

The table lists this clonotype with many counts. The V call is TRBV10-3, the J call TRBJ2-3; 12 bases align to TRBD2. The junction had 10 bases not matched to a gene; V was cut back by 2 bases and J by 4 bases. This CDR3 is built from 18 residues. Germline-derived CDR1 and CDR2 are ENHRY and SYGVKD. DNA for the CDR3: TGTGCCATCAGTGAGCCGATCCGACTAGCGGGAGATGCAGATACGCAGTATTTT. Its protein is CAISEPIRLAGDADTQYF.

The V and J genes are TRBV7-9 and TRBJ2-1, with 11 bases fitting TRBD2. The V and J ends lost 1 base and 12 bases, in that order; junction bases with no gene match: 8. This CDR3 spans 15 amino acids. Per the germline V gene, CDR1 is SEHNR and CDR2 is FQNEAQ (reference sequence). CDR3 protein: CASSLDLAGGPGQFF. The CDR3 region has the DNA TGTGCCAGCAGCTTAGACTTAGCGGGAGGGCCGGGGCAGTTCTTC.

This clonotype has just one count. The junction differs from germline at one of its ends, possibly a read error. This chain uses TRBV24-1 with TRBJ2-1, with TRBD2 matching 7 bases. Germline loops: CDR1 KGHDR, CDR2 SFDVKD. The CDR3 consists of 13 residues. The CDR3 nucleotides read TGTGCCACCTGTGAGCCAACCGGGAGGAGAGAGTTCTTC. The encoded protein is CATCEPTGRREFF.

This chain joins TRBV11-3 and TRBJ2-1; TRBD2 is a possible D gene (6 bases). Germline V gene data show CDR1 as SGHNT and CDR2 as YENEEA. This CDR3 region has 12 residues. V was shortened by 7 bases and J by 13 bases, with 17 bases between the two germline ends. This CDR3 reads CASKGIAGRQFF. The CDR3 DNA reads TGTGCCAGCAAGGGTATCGCGGGGCGACAGTTCTTC.

This chain connects TRBV20-1 to TRBJ2-7; weak D call: TRBD2 (5 bases). V gave up 0 bases and J gave up 5 bases, with 14 bases separating them. The germline V gene has CDR1 DFQATT and CDR2 SNEGSKA (reference sequence). The CDR3 totals 14 residues. CDR3 DNA: TGCAGTGCTAGAGATCTAAGTCTAGCCGACGAGCAGTACTTC. Translation gives CSARDLSLADEQYF.

The V call is TRBV2, the J call TRBJ2-1; D is ambiguous. CDR3 length equals 14 residues. Trimming removed 4 bases from V and 4 bases from J, with 11 bases in between. Germline CDR1 and CDR2: SNHLY and FYNNEI. CDR3: CASSAVAGYNEQFF. The DNA of the CDR3 is TGTGCCAGCAGTGCCGTAGCCGGATACAATGAGCAGTTCTTC.

This clonotype occurred a few times. This chain joins TRBV9 and TRBJ2-7; 8 positions agree with TRBD2. The CDR3 has 16 residues. Germline CDR1 reads SGDLS; CDR2 reads YYNGEE. With 4 bases clipped from V and 3 bases from J, the junction kept 12 bases outside the gene matches. The CDR3 spells CASSPRGSGNFYEQYF. In nucleotides, the CDR3 is TGTGCCAGCAGCCCCAGAGGTAGCGGGAACTTCTACGAGCAGTACTTC.

Details on this clonotype: A much larger clone is a single base away; this may be a read error. The chain combines TRBV29-1 with TRBJ2-1, with 9 bases that match TRBD1. V trimming: 5 bases; J trimming: 6 bases; junction bases outside the gene matches: 14. Germline V gene data show CDR1 as SQVTM and CDR2 as ANQGSEA. This CDR3 contains 16 residues. The DNA of the CDR3 is TGCAGCGTTAGGGACCCGGGACAGGGCACCTGCAATGAGCAGTTCTTC. It codes for CSVRDPGQGTCNEQFF.

V is TRBV6-5 and J is TRBJ1-5; no definite D call. The CDR3 loop spans 13 amino acids. Germline values: CDR1 MNHEY, CDR2 SVGAGI. The germline V and J ends were trimmed by 6 bases and 7 bases, with 13 bases remaining between them. CDR3 protein: CASSVNRDQPQHF. For the CDR3, the DNA is TGTGCCAGCAGCGTCAATCGAGACCAGCCCCAGCATTTT.